These T cell receptor beta chains were read from a single sample in a study of blood T cell repertoires in COVID-19. The method was immunoSEQ multiplex PCR; TCRdb's version includes in-frame clones alone and lacks a portion of them. Of a few hundred thousand clones in the sample, around 84% are singletons; the top ten hold around 2.4%. Material for sequencing was peripheral blood. The receptors derive from a middle-aged man who had recovered from COVID-19. Each CDR3 is given with its conserved first and last residue. The D gene is left open where the match is weak. For some rows the clone size is stated as once, few or many, or as a class when expanded; others skip it.

length,J,D,V,size,DNA,CDR3
15,TRBJ2-5,TRBD2,TRBV7-6,NA,TGTGCCAGCAGCTTAGCCGTGGGGGGGATCGAGACCCAGTACTTC,CASSLAVGGIETQYF
13,TRBJ1-2,NA,TRBV12-5,NA,TGTGCTAGTGGTTTGGTACTAACTTATGGCTACACCTTC,CASGLVLTYGYTF
12,TRBJ1-1,TRBD1,TRBV6-1,NA,TGTGCCAGCAGTGAGTGGACAGGGCGGGCTTTCTTT,CASSEWTGRAFF
15,TRBJ1-1,NA,TRBV7-2,NA,TGTGCCAGCAGCTTAGCACAGCCTCAGAACACTGAAGCTTTCTTT,CASSLAQPQNTEAFF
16,TRBJ2-3,TRBD2,TRBV5-1,NA,TGCGCCAGCAGCTTGGTCGGTAGCGGGGGTTCAGATACGCAGTATTTT,CASSLVGSGGSDTQYF
15,TRBJ2-7,TRBD2,TRBV10-2,NA,TGCGCCAGCAGTGAGGGACTAGCGAGCTCCTACGAGCAGTACTTC,CASSEGLASSYEQYF
13,TRBJ2-5,NA,TRBV7-9,few,TGTGCCAGCAGCTTTGAAGGAGGGGAGACCCAGTACTTC,CASSFEGGETQYF
16,TRBJ1-1,TRBD1,TRBV2,NA,TGTGCCAGCAGTGACCGTAGGACAGGGGCGAACACTGAAGCTTTCTTT,CASSDRRTGANTEAFF
13,TRBJ2-7,NA,TRBV5-5,NA,TGTGCCAGCAGCTTGGGGACAGACTACGAGCAGTACTTC,CASSLGTDYEQYF
15,TRBJ2-7,NA,TRBV6-2/TRBV6-3,NA,TGTGCCAGCAGTTACTCGTTTCAGGGTAACTACGAGCAGTACTTC,CASSYSFQGNYEQYF
15,TRBJ2-7,TRBD2,TRBV13,NA,TGTGCCAGCAGCTCCCGAGTAGCGGGAGCGGGTGAGCAGTACTTC,CASSSRVAGAGEQYF
14,TRBJ1-3,NA,TRBV12-5,NA,TGTGCTAGTGGTTTCGGAGTCTCTGGAAACACCATATATTTT,CASGFGVSGNTIYF